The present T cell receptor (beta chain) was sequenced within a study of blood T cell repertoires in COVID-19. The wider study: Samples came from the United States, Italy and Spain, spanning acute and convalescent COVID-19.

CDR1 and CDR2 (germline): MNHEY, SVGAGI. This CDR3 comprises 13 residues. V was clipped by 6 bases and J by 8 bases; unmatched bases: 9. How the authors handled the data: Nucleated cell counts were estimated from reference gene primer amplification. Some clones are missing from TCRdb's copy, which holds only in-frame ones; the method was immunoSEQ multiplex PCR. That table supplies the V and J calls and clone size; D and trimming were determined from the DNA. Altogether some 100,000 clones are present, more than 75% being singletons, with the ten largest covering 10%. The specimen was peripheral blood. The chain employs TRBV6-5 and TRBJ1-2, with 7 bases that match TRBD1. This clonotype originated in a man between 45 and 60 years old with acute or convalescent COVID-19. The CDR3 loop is CASSLDRDLGYTF. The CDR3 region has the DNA TGTGCCAGCAGCCTAGACAGGGACCTCGGCTACACCTTC.